This T cell receptor (beta chain) was found in a study of blood T cells in healthy people across ages. Study-level information: About one barcoded TCR beta cDNA was captured per two T cells.

This clonotype has only a few counts. Its cognate antigen is unknown. A J-beta primer mix and a sample-barcoded 5' primer were used in a second PCR of about 7 to 12 cycles. MiXCR, applied by TCRdb to the 5' RACE reads, yields one record per CDR3 protein. The profile shows about 800,000 distinct CDR3 sequences, about half of them singletons. Study findings and constraints: Changes seen in expanded clonotypes were possibly confounded by donor CMV status left unknown.

Every donor provided roughly 10 milliliters of peripheral blood. V dropped 3 bases and J dropped 10 bases, with 7 bases sitting between them. The CDR3 runs to 11 residues. The sample comprised blood. The TCR sequence derives from a man aged 80 or over in good health. J is TRBJ2-1 and V is TRBV12-3 or TRBV12-4; D may be TRBD2 (5 bases). CDR3 amino acids: CASSFLAEQFF. DNA for the CDR3: TGTGCCAGCAGTTTTTTAGCGGAGCAGTTCTTC.